Listed below are T cell receptor beta chains from one sample, sequenced in a study of Ad26.COV2.S vaccination and SARS-CoV-2 variants. Only in-frame clones appear in the TCRdb table, and some are missing; sequencing was by immunoSEQ multiplex PCR. The data show some 290,000 clones, about 86% seen once. Source: peripheral blood, taken in a trial of Ad26.COV2.S vaccine versus placebo. The receptors were gathered from a person aged 18 to 59 who received the Ad26.COV2.S COVID-19 vaccine or a placebo. CDR3s leave out the opening cysteine and the closing phenylalanine or tryptophan.

CDR3	V	J
ASGLSSLYEQY	TRBV25-1	TRBJ2-7
ASKGGGPLETQY	TRBV2	TRBJ2-5
ASSPRDRVGSPLH	TRBV5-1	TRBJ1-6
ASSDSAAYNEQF	TRBV2	TRBJ2-1
ASSLSPGQTYWEQY	TRBV4-1	TRBJ2-7
ASSQRGLAGPSGANVLT	TRBV3-1/TRBV3-2	TRBJ2-6
ASSLASGLAGYTDTQY	TRBV7-2	TRBJ2-3
ASSRDGLQY	TRBV5-6	TRBJ2-7
SAFLTGELF	TRBV20-1	TRBJ2-2
ASSEGRTIQETQY	TRBV7-3	TRBJ2-5
ASSGTGVYNEQF	TRBV2	TRBJ2-1
ASSSSRLAANTGELF	TRBV7-2	TRBJ2-2
AWSGGGNHYNEQF	TRBV30	TRBJ2-1
ASSQSTPSGGEQF	TRBV3-1/TRBV3-2	TRBJ2-1
ASSNKLPRSYNSPLH	TRBV2	TRBJ1-6
SASSGGAGELF	TRBV20-1	TRBJ2-2
ASSPPGHPDRDTQY	TRBV7-9	TRBJ2-3
ASSHGDYGYT	TRBV3-1/TRBV3-2	TRBJ1-2